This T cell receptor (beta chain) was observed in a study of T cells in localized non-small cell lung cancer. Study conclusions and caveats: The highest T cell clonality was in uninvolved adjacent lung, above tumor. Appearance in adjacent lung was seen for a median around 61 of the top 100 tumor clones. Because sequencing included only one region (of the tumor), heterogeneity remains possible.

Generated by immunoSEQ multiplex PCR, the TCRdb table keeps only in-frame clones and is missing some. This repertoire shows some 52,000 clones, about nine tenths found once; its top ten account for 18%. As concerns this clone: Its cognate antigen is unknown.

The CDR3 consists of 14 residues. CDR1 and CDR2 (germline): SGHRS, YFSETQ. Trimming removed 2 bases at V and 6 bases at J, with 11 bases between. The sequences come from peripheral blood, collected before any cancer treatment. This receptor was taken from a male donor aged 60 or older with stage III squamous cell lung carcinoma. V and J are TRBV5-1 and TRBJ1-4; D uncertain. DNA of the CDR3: TGCGCCAGCAGCTTTCAGTATCAGGATGAAAAACTGTTTTTT. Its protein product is CASSFQYQDEKLFF.